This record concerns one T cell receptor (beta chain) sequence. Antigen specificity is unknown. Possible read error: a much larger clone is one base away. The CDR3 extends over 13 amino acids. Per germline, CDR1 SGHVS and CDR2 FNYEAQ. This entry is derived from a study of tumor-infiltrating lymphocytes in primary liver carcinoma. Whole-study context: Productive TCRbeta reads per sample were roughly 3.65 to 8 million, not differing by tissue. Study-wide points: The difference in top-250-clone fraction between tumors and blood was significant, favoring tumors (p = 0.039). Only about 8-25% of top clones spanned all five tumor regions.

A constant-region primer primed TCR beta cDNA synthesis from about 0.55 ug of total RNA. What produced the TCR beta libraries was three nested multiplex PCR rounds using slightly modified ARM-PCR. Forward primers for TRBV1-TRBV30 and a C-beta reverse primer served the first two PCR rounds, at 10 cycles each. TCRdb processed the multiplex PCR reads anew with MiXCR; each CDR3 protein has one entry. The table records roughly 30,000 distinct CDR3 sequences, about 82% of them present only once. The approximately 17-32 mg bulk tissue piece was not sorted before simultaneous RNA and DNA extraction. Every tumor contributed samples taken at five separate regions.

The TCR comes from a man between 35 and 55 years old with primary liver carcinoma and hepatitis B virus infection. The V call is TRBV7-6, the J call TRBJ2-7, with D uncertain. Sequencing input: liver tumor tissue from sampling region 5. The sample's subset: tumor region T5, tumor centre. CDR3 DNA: TGTGCCAGCGGCTTTGAACTTTACTACGAGCAGTACTTC. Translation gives CASGFELYYEQYF.